This TCR beta chain was captured by sequencing in a study of T cells in Graves' hyperthyroidism and ophthalmopathy. Uncontrolled infections, other autoimmune diseases, pregnancy or lactation led to exclusion of patients. CDR3 length: 13 amino acids. V lost 3 bases to trimming and J lost 4 bases, with 9 bases between them. The sample holds many counts of this clonotype. Amplified TCR beta CDR3 regions came from RNA transcripts. A first-round RT-PCR of the TCR CDR3 used the HTBI primer set. One entry per CDR3 protein results from TCRdb running MiXCR on the multiplex PCR reads. Of 500,000 or so distinct CDR3 sequences listed, 17% are singletons.

The sample was blood. The source of this sequence is a woman between 18 and 29 years old with Graves' ophthalmopathy. V gene TRBV12-3 or TRBV12-4 combines with J gene TRBJ1-1; a weak D match, TRBD1 (5 bases). Here the CDR3 reads CASSLQGPTEAFF. As DNA, the CDR3 is TGTGCCAGCAGTTTGCAGGGACCCACTGAAGCTTTCTTT.